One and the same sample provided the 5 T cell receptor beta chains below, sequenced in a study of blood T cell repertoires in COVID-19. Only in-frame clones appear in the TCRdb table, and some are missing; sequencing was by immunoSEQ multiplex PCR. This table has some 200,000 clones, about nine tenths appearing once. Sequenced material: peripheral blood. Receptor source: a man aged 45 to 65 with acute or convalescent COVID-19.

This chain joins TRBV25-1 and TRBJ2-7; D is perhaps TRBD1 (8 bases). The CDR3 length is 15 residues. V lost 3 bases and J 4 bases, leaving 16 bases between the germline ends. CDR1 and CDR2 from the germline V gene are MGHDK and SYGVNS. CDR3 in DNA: TGTGCCAGCAGTGAGTTTGGACAGGGAGGGTACGAGCAGTACTTC. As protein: CASSEFGQGGYEQYF.

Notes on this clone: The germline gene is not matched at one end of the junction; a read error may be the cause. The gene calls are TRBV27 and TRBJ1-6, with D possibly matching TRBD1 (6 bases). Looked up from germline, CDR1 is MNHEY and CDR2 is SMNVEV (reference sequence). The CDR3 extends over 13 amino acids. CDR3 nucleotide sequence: TGTGCCAGCGGACCCGGGACAATTTCATCCCTCCACTTT. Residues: CASGPGTISSLHF.

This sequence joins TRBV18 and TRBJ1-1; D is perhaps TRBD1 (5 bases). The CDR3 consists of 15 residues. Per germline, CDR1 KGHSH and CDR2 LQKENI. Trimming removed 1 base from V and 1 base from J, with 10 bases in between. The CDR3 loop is CASSPQSGGNTEAFF. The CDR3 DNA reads TGTGCCAGCTCACCACAGTCCGGGGGGAACACTGAAGCTTTCTTT.

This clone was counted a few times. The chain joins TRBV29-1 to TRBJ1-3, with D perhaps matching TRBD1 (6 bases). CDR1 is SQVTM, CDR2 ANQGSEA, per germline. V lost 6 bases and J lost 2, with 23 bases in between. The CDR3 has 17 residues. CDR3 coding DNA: TGCAGCGTCCAGATGCCGGATGAAGGACAGCCTGGAAACACCATATATTTT. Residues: CSVQMPDEGQPGNTIYF.

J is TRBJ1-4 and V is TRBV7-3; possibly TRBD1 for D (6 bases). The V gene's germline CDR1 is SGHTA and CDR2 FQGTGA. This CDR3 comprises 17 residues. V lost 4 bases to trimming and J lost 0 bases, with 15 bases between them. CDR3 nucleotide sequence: TGTGCCAGCAGCTCACTGGGGGCAGGGGCAACTAATGAAAAACTGTTTTTT. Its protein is CASSSLGAGATNEKLFF. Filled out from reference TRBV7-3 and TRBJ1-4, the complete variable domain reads GAGVSQTPSNKVTEKGKYVELRCDPISGHTALYWYRQSLGQGPEFLIYFQGTGAADDSGLPNDRFFAVRPEGSVSTLKIQRTERGDSAVYLCASSSLGAGATNEKLFFGSGTQLSVL.